The TCR beta chain described here comes from a study of T-cell memory formation after mild COVID-19. The V and J ends lost 6 bases and 8 bases respectively, with 20 bases between them. The CDR3 has 16 amino acids. It was 5'RACE with constant-segment primers that produced the TCR alpha and TCR beta cDNA libraries, which carried sample barcodes and UMIs. In TCRdb, the 5' RACE reads were re-called with MiXCR into one record per CDR3 protein. The sample consists of 250,000 to 300,000 distinct CDR3 sequences, around 15% of them appearing once. The J gene is TRBJ1-6, the V gene TRBV12-3 or TRBV12-4, with TRBD1 as a possible D gene (5 bases). The sequenced sample was PBMCs or a T cell subset sorted from them (not recorded which). This receptor was taken from a man in his late teens or twenties who had mild COVID-19 (a few samples of this study predate the infection). Cell type and time point are not known. The CDR3 loop reads CASRTQGSPRDSPLHF. The DNA of the CDR3 is TGTGCCAGCAGGACCCAGGGTTCCCCGAGGGATTCACCCCTCCACTTT.